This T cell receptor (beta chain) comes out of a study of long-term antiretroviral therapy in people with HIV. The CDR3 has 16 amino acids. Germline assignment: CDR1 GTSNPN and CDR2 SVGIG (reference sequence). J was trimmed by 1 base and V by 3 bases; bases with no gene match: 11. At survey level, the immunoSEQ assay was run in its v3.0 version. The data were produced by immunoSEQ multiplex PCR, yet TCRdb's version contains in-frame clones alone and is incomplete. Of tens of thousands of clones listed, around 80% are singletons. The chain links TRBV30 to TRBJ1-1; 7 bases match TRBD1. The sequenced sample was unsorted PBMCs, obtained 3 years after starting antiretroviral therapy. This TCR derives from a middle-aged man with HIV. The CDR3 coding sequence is TGTGCCTGGAGAAGGCGAAAACAGGGGAAGAACACTGAAGCTTTCTTT. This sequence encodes CAWRRRKQGKNTEAFF.